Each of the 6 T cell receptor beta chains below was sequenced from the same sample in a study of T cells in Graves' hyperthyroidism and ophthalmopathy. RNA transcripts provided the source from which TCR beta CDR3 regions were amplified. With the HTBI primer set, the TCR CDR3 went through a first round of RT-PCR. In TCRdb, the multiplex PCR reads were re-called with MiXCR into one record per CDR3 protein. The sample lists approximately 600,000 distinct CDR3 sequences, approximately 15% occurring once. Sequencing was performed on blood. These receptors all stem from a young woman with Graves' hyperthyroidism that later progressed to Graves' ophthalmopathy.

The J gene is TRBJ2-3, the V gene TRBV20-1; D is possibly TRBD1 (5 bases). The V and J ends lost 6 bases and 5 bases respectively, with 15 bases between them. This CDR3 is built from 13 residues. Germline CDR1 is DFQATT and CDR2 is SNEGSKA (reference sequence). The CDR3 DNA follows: TGCAGTGCCTCGGGCCAGGGTGGAGATACGCAGTATTTT. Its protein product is CSASGQGGDTQYF.

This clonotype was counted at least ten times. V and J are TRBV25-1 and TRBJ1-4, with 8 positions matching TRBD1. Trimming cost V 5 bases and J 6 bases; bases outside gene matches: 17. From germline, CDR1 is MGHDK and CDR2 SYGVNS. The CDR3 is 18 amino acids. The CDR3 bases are TGTGCCAGCAGTCGAGGACAGGGATGGGCAGTAGAGGATGAAAAACTGTTTTTT. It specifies CASSRGQGWAVEDEKLFF.

The CDR3 reads CASSVGTSGRVDNEQFF. CDR3 DNA sequence: TGTGCCAGCAGCGTAGGGACTAGCGGGAGAGTCGACAATGAGCAGTTCTTC. The rearrangement uses TRBV9 and TRBJ2-1; 13 nucleotides match TRBD2. With V trimmed by 0 bases and J by 5 bases, 5 bases remained unmatched. Per the germline V gene, CDR1 is SGDLS and CDR2 is YYNGEE. This CDR3 is built from 17 residues.

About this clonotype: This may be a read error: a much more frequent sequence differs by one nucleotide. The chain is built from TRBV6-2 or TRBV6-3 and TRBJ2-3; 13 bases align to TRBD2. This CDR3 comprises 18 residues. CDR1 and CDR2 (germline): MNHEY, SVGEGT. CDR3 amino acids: CPSSYARGLAGVLDTQYF. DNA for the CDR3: TGTCCCAGCAGTTACGCCCGTGGACTAGCGGGAGTTCTAGATACGCAGTATTTT.

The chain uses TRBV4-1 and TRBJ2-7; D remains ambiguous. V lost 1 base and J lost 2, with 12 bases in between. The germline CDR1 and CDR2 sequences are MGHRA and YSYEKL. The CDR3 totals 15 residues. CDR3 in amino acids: CASSQGLGDTYEQYF. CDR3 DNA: TGCGCCAGCAGCCAAGGGCTTGGGGATACCTACGAGCAGTACTTC.

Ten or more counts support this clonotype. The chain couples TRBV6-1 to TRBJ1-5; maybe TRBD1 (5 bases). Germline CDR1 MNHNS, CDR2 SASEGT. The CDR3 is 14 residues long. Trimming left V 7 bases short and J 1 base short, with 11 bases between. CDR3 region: CASINRDSNQPQHF. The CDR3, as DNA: TGTGCCAGCATTAACCGGGACAGCAATCAGCCCCAGCATTTT.